Below are 20 T cell receptor beta chains sequenced from a single sample in a study of CXCR3-negative and CXCR3-positive naive CD8 T cells. Findings and caveats of the study: CXCR3-positive naive cells had TRB CDR3s that were more hydrophobic than CXCR3-negative naive cells had.

These TCRs' antigens remain unknown. Through 5' RACE with UMI labels, the TRB cDNA libraries were prepared. TCRdb reprocessed the 5' RACE reads and reports one entry per CDR3 protein, with no DNA. With 150,000 to 180,000 distinct CDR3 sequences in the sample, the ten largest clones hold 0.45% to 0.6%. Sequencing was performed on naive CXCR3+ CD8+ T cells from blood. Stated subset: CD45RO-CCR7+CD27+CD95- naive CD8+ T cells expressing CXCR3 (TNR3+). Receptors originate from a human donor in good health. Some clones in this sample may be carry-over from other donors' samples.

The chain employs TRBV4-1 and TRBJ2-2; TCRdb's D call, TRBD1, is unchecked because there is no DNA. The CDR3 covers 14 residues. Germline CDR1 MGHRA, CDR2 YSYEKL. The CDR3 here is CASSPGGNTGELFF.

This sequence joins TRBV20-1 and TRBJ2-7; TCRdb's D gene call, TRBD2, goes unchecked for lack of DNA. This CDR3 region has 12 residues. Germline assignment: CDR1 DFQATT and CDR2 SNEGSKA (reference sequence). The CDR3 region is CSARGEGGEQYF.

J is TRBJ2-1 and V is TRBV2; TCRdb gives TRBD2 as the D gene, but with no DNA this cannot be confirmed. Looked up from germline, CDR1 is SNHLY and CDR2 is FYNNEI. The CDR3 consists of 18 residues. The chain's CDR3 is CASSEGLAAFRSYNEQFF.

The chain combines TRBV28 with TRBJ2-1. This CDR3 region has 17 residues. Germline loops: CDR1 MDHEN, CDR2 SYDVKM. CDR3 loop: CASSLVVLQSSYNEQFF.

The gene calls are TRBV7-8 and TRBJ2-7; the D call from TCRdb, TRBD1, cannot be confirmed without DNA. CDR1 and CDR2 (germline): SGHVS, FQNEAQ. The CDR3 extends over 13 amino acids. The CDR3 sequence is CAGGQGATYEQYF.

This chain uses TRBV15 with TRBJ2-1; TCRdb picks TRBD1, but there is no DNA to check that call. Looked up from germline, CDR1 is LNHNV and CDR2 is YYDKDF (reference sequence). CDR3 length: 15 residues. Here the CDR3 reads CATSLRDSSYNEQFF.

The CDR3 is CASSHGLAGEDEQYF. This sequence joins TRBV4-1 and TRBJ2-7; lacking DNA, the TRBD2 call made by TCRdb goes unchecked. CDR1 and CDR2 from the germline V gene are MGHRA and YSYEKL. The CDR3 has 15 residues.

The CDR3 loop is CASSGATGIEGANVLTF. The chain couples TRBV7-9 to TRBJ2-6; no DNA is available, so the TRBD1 call from TCRdb remains unchecked. The length of the CDR3 is 17 residues. Germline values: CDR1 SEHNR, CDR2 FQNEAQ (reference sequence).

The V gene is TRBV7-9, the J gene TRBJ2-3; the TCRdb D gene call, TRBD2, has no DNA to confirm it. The CDR3 covers 18 residues. CDR1 SEHNR and CDR2 FQNEAQ come from the germline V gene (reference sequence). The CDR3 sequence is CASSLGLATGPLTDTQYF.

This chain's CDR3 is CASTRDRDYNEQFF. This chain links TRBV14 with TRBJ2-1; TCRdb proposes TRBD1, but this gene call is untestable without DNA. This CDR3 has 14 amino acids. Germline V gene data show CDR1 as SGHDN and CDR2 as FVKESK.

The chain couples TRBV15 to TRBJ2-7; TCRdb proposes TRBD2, but this gene call is untestable without DNA. Per the germline V gene, CDR1 is LNHNV and CDR2 is YYDKDF (reference sequence). The CDR3 extends over 15 amino acids. CDR3 sequence reads: CATSRDQRLAYEQYF. Full variable domain (missing parts from reference TRBV15 and TRBJ2-7): DAMVIQNPRYQVTQFGKPVTLSCSQTLNHNVMYWYQQKSSQAPKLLFHYYDKDFNNEADTPDNFQSRRPNTSFCFLDIRSPGLGDTAMYLCATSRDQRLAYEQYFGPGTRLTVT.

This sequence joins TRBV6-2 or TRBV6-3 and TRBJ2-1; the D call of TRBD2 rests on TCRdb alone, since no DNA is present to check it. The CDR3 has 16 residues. The germline CDR1 and CDR2 sequences are MNHEY and SVGEGT. CDR3 loop: CASSILAGAAYNEQLF.

The J gene is TRBJ1-1, the V gene TRBV7-9; without DNA, the TCRdb call of TRBD1 cannot be checked. CDR3 length equals 15 residues. Germline CDR1 and CDR2: SEHNR and FQNEAQ (reference sequence). The CDR3 region is CASSSLAGADTEAFF.

The J gene is TRBJ2-7, the V gene TRBV19; the TRBD1 assignment by TCRdb is unverifiable without DNA. This CDR3 is 14 amino acids long. The V gene's germline CDR1 is LNHDA and CDR2 SQIVND (reference sequence). CDR3 amino acids: CASSIVPGPNEQYF.

The V call is TRBV7-2, the J call TRBJ2-7; no DNA is available, so the TRBD2 call from TCRdb remains unchecked. The CDR3 is made up of 15 amino acids. Germline lookup yields CDR1 SGHTA and CDR2 FQGNSA. This CDR3 reads CASSFGTSALYEQYF.

The chain combines TRBV7-9 with TRBJ2-5; TCRdb gives TRBD2 as the D gene, but with no DNA this cannot be confirmed. CDR1 and CDR2 from the germline V gene are SEHNR and FQNEAQ (reference sequence). The CDR3 totals 13 residues. The CDR3 sequence: CASSGTAQETQYF.

The chain links TRBV12-3 or TRBV12-4 to TRBJ1-2; there is no DNA to check the TCRdb D call of TRBD1. The CDR3 is 13 residues long. CDR3 protein: CASSLGRDYGYTF.

This chain uses TRBV30 with TRBJ2-2; TCRdb's D call, TRBD1, is unchecked because there is no DNA. Germline values: CDR1 GTSNPN, CDR2 SVGIG (reference sequence). This CDR3 has 17 amino acids. The CDR3 protein is CACSGTGSMRRPGELFF.

The genes are TRBV18 and TRBJ2-7. The CDR3 runs to 11 residues. Germline lookup yields CDR1 KGHSH and CDR2 LQKENI. The CDR3 region is CASSSKDEQYF.

The chain uses TRBV29-1 and TRBJ2-7; TCRdb designates TRBD1, a call that cannot be tested without DNA. The germline V gene has CDR1 SQVTM and CDR2 ANQGSEA. This CDR3 spans 11 amino acids. CDR3 residues: CSVQDRYEQYF.